The 18 T cell receptor beta chains below were found in one sample sequenced in a study of PD-1 blockade in classical Hodgkin lymphoma (dated by TCRdb to 2018 to 2020). The time point label, read with the paper, signifies: cycle 4 day 1 (C4D1), after more than five weeks of nivolumab. Relapse after autologous stem cell transplantation had occurred in all trial patients, and cohorts A, B and C were distinguished by prior brentuximab vedotin exposure. Receptor amplification or capture employed the immunoSEQ multiplex PCR assay. Not all clones reach the TCRdb copy of this immuneACCESS table, which keeps in-frame sequences only. Checked studies attribute under half of the gap to unresolved V genes and leave the rest unexplained. The sample profile shows roughly 64,000 clones; more than 90% of them were found once. The ten top clones hold roughly 8% of the sample. Sequenced here: peripheral blood mononuclear cells (PBMCs), sampled before the fourth cycle of nivolumab. Source of these receptors: a human donor with classical Hodgkin lymphoma.

This clone appeared once. The V and J genes are TRBV28 and TRBJ2-3; 8 positions agree with TRBD1. V gave up 6 bases and J gave up 14 bases; unmatched junction bases: 22. The CDR3 covers 16 residues. Germline V gene data show CDR1 as MDHEN and CDR2 as SYDVKM. CDR3 coding DNA: TGTGCCAGCAGCACCCACCAGGGACAGGTCTTTCGGTTACCGTATTTT. Amino acid sequence: CASSTHQGQVFRLPYF.

This chain uses TRBV5-1 with TRBJ2-3; D gene ambiguous. Germline CDR1 and CDR2: SGHRS and YFSETQ. The V end was cut by 3 bases, the J end by 3 bases, with 11 bases between. The CDR3 has 14 amino acids. The CDR3 nucleotides are TGCGCCAGCAGCTCGCCTAGGGATACAGATACGCAGTATTTT. Protein: CASSSPRDTDTQYF. The complete variable domain, with remaining parts taken from reference TRBV5-1 and TRBJ2-3, reads KAGVTQTPRYLIKTRGQQVTLSCSPISGHRSVSWYQQTPGQGLQFLFEYFSETQRNKGNFPGRFSGRQFSNSRSEMNVSTLELGDSALYLCASSSPRDTDTQYFGPGTRLTVL.

The chain links TRBV7-2 to TRBJ1-5, with D maybe TRBD1 (5 bases). Germline V gene data show CDR1 as SGHTA and CDR2 as FQGNSA. The length of the CDR3 is 15 residues. With 5 bases removed from V and 5 bases from J, the gap between germline ends came to 16 bases. CDR3 region: CASSLHGARDQPQHF. In DNA, the CDR3 is TGTGCCAGCAGCCTTCATGGGGCTAGGGATCAGCCCCAGCATTTT.

The chain has TRBV27 and TRBJ2-7; 9 positions agree with TRBD1. V was clipped by 8 bases and J by 3 bases; unmatched bases: 11. This CDR3 spans 15 amino acids. Germline V gives CDR1 MNHEY, CDR2 SMNVEV (reference sequence). CDR3 region: CASAGTGTGRYEQYF. The CDR3 coding sequence is TGTGCCAGCGCAGGGACTGGGACAGGGCGCTACGAGCAGTACTTC.

This chain links TRBV27 with TRBJ2-7; possibly TRBD1 or TRBD2 for D (5 bases each). Trimming removed 5 bases at V and 2 bases at J, with 16 bases between. Germline V gene sequence: CDR1 MNHEY, CDR2 SMNVEV (reference sequence). This CDR3 spans 15 amino acids. CDR3 sequence (DNA): TGTGCCAGCAGTCTAGGGGACGGATTGGCCTACGAGCAGTACTTC. Protein: CASSLGDGLAYEQYF.

V usage is TRBV11-2 and J usage is TRBJ2-5, with D perhaps TRBD2 (6 bases). Germline V gene lookup returns CDR1 SGHAT and CDR2 FQNNGV. CDR3 length equals 14 residues. Trimming left V 1 base short and J 5 bases short, with 11 bases between. CDR3 in DNA: TGTGCCAGCAGCTTAGGCGGGGTTGGCGAGACCCAGTACTTC. It encodes CASSLGGVGETQYF. Looking up the rest from reference TRBV11-2 and TRBJ2-5 gives the full variable domain: EAGVAQSPRYKIIEKRQSVAFWCNPISGHATLYWYQQILGQGPKLLIQFQNNGVVDDSQLPKDRFSAERLKGVDSTLKIQPAKLEDSAVYLCASSLGGVGETQYFGPGTRLLVL.

V usage is TRBV5-1 and J usage is TRBJ1-4; possible D gene TRBD1, 6 bases. V was cut by 0 bases and J by 2 bases, with 17 bases left in between. This CDR3 region has 18 residues. Germline CDR1 SGHRS, CDR2 YFSETQ. The CDR3 DNA follows: TGCGCCAGCAGCTTGGAGGGGGGATTTGCCGCGACTAATGAAAAACTGTTTTTT. It yields the protein CASSLEGGFAATNEKLFF.

This chain links TRBV5-5 with TRBJ2-2; the match to TRBD1 covers 7 bases. Germline V CDR1 and CDR2: SGHKS, YYEKEE (reference sequence). The CDR3 length is 15 residues. V lost 6 bases to trimming and J lost 1 base; unmatched junction nucleotides: 6. CDR3 in amino acids: CASILGGLNTGELFF. Written as DNA, the CDR3 is TGTGCCAGCATCCTAGGGGGCTTGAACACCGGGGAGCTGTTTTTT.

This chain links TRBV6-5 with TRBJ1-5; D ambiguous. Germline-derived CDR1 and CDR2 are MNHEY and SVGAGI. V was shortened by 4 bases and J by 6 bases, with 13 bases between the two germline ends. This CDR3 is built from 14 residues. The CDR3: CASSSHGSGQPQHF. The DNA for the CDR3 is TGTGCCAGCAGTTCGCATGGGTCGGGTCAGCCCCAGCATTTT.

The chain links TRBV5-1 to TRBJ2-5, with D possibly matching TRBD1 (6 bases). V was cut by 5 bases and J by 5 bases, with 19 bases left in between. Germline CDR1 reads SGHRS; CDR2 reads YFSETQ. This CDR3 is built from 15 residues. The CDR3 spells CASRRAGVVRETQYF. The CDR3 bases are TGCGCCAGCAGGAGGGCAGGGGTTGTCAGGGAGACCCAGTACTTC.

This rearrangement joins TRBV10-3 to TRBJ2-5; possible D gene TRBD1, 5 bases. CDR3 length: 12 amino acids. Trimming removed 5 bases at V and 5 bases at J, with 9 bases between. Germline V gene sequence: CDR1 ENHRY, CDR2 SYGVKD. CDR3 in DNA: TGTGCCATCAGTAGGGGTCGGGAGACCCAGTACTTC. This encodes CAISRGRETQYF.

V and J are TRBV5-4 and TRBJ1-2; TRBD1 matches at 8 bases. This CDR3 comprises 14 residues. CDR1 and CDR2 from the germline V gene are SGHNT and YYREEE (reference sequence). V trimming: 4 bases; J trimming: 4 bases; junction bases outside the gene matches: 6. The CDR3 sequence is CASSLQGAGYGYTF. The CDR3 coding sequence is TGTGCCAGCAGCCTGCAGGGGGCGGGCTATGGCTACACCTTC.

The chain joins TRBV5-1 to TRBJ2-2, with D perhaps TRBD1 (6 bases). V was shortened by 3 bases and J by 4 bases, with 13 bases between the two germline ends. The CDR3 sequence is 15 residues long. CDR1 and CDR2 (germline): SGHRS, YFSETQ. CDR3 region: CASSSTGKPTGELFF. In nucleotides, the CDR3 is TGCGCCAGCAGCTCCACAGGGAAGCCCACCGGGGAGCTGTTTTTT.

Only one count was recorded for this clone. This chain joins TRBV28 and TRBJ2-3; either TRBD1 or TRBD2 may fit D (5 bases each). The CDR3 length is 15 residues. V lost 3 bases to trimming and J lost 3 bases, with 13 bases between them. Germline V gene sequence: CDR1 MDHEN, CDR2 SYDVKM. CDR3 protein: CASSFGGTGTDTQYF. Written as DNA, the CDR3 is TGTGCCAGCAGTTTTGGGGGAACAGGAACAGATACGCAGTATTTT. Looking up the rest from reference TRBV28 and TRBJ2-3 gives the full variable domain: DVKVTQSSRYLVKRTGEKVFLECVQDMDHENMFWYRQDPGLGLRLIYFSYDVKMKEKGDIPEGYSVSREKKERFSLILESASTNQTSMYLCASSFGGTGTDTQYFGPGTRLTVL.

The chain links TRBV29-1 to TRBJ2-5; D perhaps matches TRBD1 (6 bases). Germline CDR1 is SQVTM and CDR2 is ANQGSEA. V was pared by 3 bases and J by 2 bases, with 13 bases between. The CDR3 sequence is 14 residues long. The CDR3 coding sequence is TGCAGCGTTGAGCAGGGAAGGGGGCAAGAGACCCAGTACTTC. Translating gives CSVEQGRGQETQYF.

The chain joins TRBV6-5 to TRBJ1-5; tentatively, D is TRBD1 (5 bases). Trimming left V 10 bases short and J 6 bases short, with 16 bases between. Germline CDR1 reads MNHEY; CDR2 reads SVGAGI. The CDR3 sequence is 13 residues long. CDR3 sequence: CATSGGGSQPQHF. CDR3 nucleotide sequence: TGTGCCACGTCGGGGGGGGGTAGTCAGCCCCAGCATTTT.

CDR3 coding DNA: TGTGCCAGCAGTAGGGATTGGGGCACTGAAGCTTTCTTT. Amino acids: CASSRDWGTEAFF. The chain combines TRBV7-9 with TRBJ1-1; D is ambiguous. The CDR3 is 13 residues long. Germline CDR1 and CDR2: SEHNR and FQNEAQ (reference sequence). Trimming took off 6 bases at V and 4 bases at J, with 12 bases between the two ends.

This clone showed up just a few times. This chain joins TRBV19 and TRBJ2-7; 8 nucleotides match TRBD1. Trimming at V came to 5 bases and at J to 2 bases, leaving 5 bases not matched to a gene. Germline V gene lookup returns CDR1 LNHDA and CDR2 SQIVND (reference sequence). This CDR3 region has 14 residues. This chain's CDR3 is CASSDDRGTYEQYF. CDR3 bases: TGTGCCAGTAGTGACGACAGGGGAACCTACGAGCAGTACTTC.